What follows are 27 T cell receptor beta chains derived from one specimen sequenced in a study of resident and recirculating memory T cells in vitiligo. Some clones are missing from TCRdb's copy, which holds only in-frame ones; the method was immunoSEQ multiplex PCR. The profile shows tens of thousands of clones, roughly 94% of them singletons. Sequencing was carried out using blood. These receptors were obtained from a male donor with vitiligo.

CDR3 nucleotide sequence: TGTGCCAGCCGTCCTAACGGGGCCAGGGGGGATTCACCCCTCCACTTT. Its protein product is CASRPNGARGDSPLHF. The rearrangement links TRBV18 to TRBJ1-6; 7 bases match TRBD1. CDR1 is KGHSH and CDR2 is LQKENI in the germline V gene. Unmatched junction bases numbered 15, after V lost 8 bases and J lost 8 bases. This CDR3 region has 16 residues.

V is TRBV6-4 and J is TRBJ2-5; no definite D call. V was trimmed by 4 bases and J by 3 bases, leaving 6 bases between them. The CDR3 is 12 amino acids. CDR1 and CDR2 from the germline V gene are MRHNA and SNTAGT. DNA for the CDR3: TGTGCCAGCAGTGCTATGGAAGAGACCCAGTACTTC. Encoded protein: CASSAMEETQYF.

CDR3 DNA sequence: TGTGCCAGCAGCACCAACCGGACACGGCACAACACCCGAAGCTCCTACAATGAGCAGTTCTTC. Translating gives CASSTNRTRHNTRSSYNEQFF. This chain joins TRBV21-1 and TRBJ2-1; the D call of TRBD1 is as the table states it, not checked on the DNA. TRBV21-1 is described as a pseudogene. The CDR3 covers 21 residues.

The J gene is TRBJ2-5, the V gene TRBV19, with TRBD2 as a possible D gene (6 bases). Germline lookup yields CDR1 LNHDA and CDR2 SQIVND (reference sequence). CDR3 length: 12 amino acids. The V end lost 3 bases, the J end lost 4 bases, and 6 bases lay between the germline ends. The CDR3 here is CASSIGGETQYF. CDR3 sequence (DNA): TGTGCCAGTAGTATCGGGGGAGAGACCCAGTACTTC.

CDR3 DNA: TGTGCCAGCAGTTCGCTAGGGGGCCAAGAGACCCAGTACTTC. It translates to CASSSLGGQETQYF. This chain joins TRBV28 and TRBJ2-5; D possibly corresponds to TRBD1 (6 bases). Germline assignment: CDR1 MDHEN and CDR2 SYDVKM. V shed 4 bases and J shed 1 base, with 10 bases lying between them. The CDR3 runs 14 residues.

The gene calls are TRBV5-6 and TRBJ1-5, with D maybe TRBD1 (6 bases). The CDR3 has 17 amino acids. Germline V gene data show CDR1 as SGHDT and CDR2 as YYEEEE. V was cut by 1 base and J by 0 bases, with 14 bases left in between. CDR3 sequence (DNA): TGTGCCAGCAGCTTGTATGGGGGCGGCTATAGCAATCAGCCCCAGCATTTT. Protein: CASSLYGGGYSNQPQHF.

The chain uses TRBV7-8 and TRBJ2-5; 7 positions match TRBD2. CDR1 is SGHVS, CDR2 FQNEAQ, per germline. The CDR3 extends over 18 amino acids. V shed 5 bases and J 3 bases; nucleotides not matched to a gene: 18. Here the CDR3 reads CASSPPEGGRVIEETQYF. In DNA form, the CDR3 reads TGTGCCAGCAGCCCGCCTGAGGGAGGGCGGGTTATTGAAGAGACCCAGTACTTC. The complete variable domain, with remaining parts taken from reference TRBV7-8 and TRBJ2-5, reads GAGVSQSPRYKVAKRGQDVALRCDPISGHVSLFWYQQALGQGPEFLTYFQNEAQLDKSGLPSDRFFAERPEGSVSTLKIQRTQQEDSAVYLCASSPPEGGRVIEETQYFGPGTRLLVL.

The chain combines TRBV5-1 with TRBJ2-3; 8 bases are shared with TRBD2. V lost 4 bases and J lost 4; bases outside the gene matches: 8. Germline V lookup: CDR1 SGHRS, CDR2 YFSETQ. The CDR3 has 15 amino acids. The CDR3 coding sequence is TGCGCCAGCAGCCCTAAGAGCGGGAGTCCAGATACGCAGTATTTT. Translation gives CASSPKSGSPDTQYF. The full variable domain, in which reference TRBV5-1 and TRBJ2-3 provide the parts outside the CDR3, is KAGVTQTPRYLIKTRGQQVTLSCSPISGHRSVSWYQQTPGQGLQFLFEYFSETQRNKGNFPGRFSGRQFSNSRSEMNVSTLELGDSALYLCASSPKSGSPDTQYFGPGTRLTVL.

The rearrangement joins TRBV5-8 to TRBJ2-7; 8 nucleotides line up with TRBD1. Germline loops: CDR1 SGHTS, CDR2 YDEGEE. The CDR3 is made up of 15 amino acids. Germline trimming cut 0 bases from V and 3 bases from J; bases unmatched to any gene: 5. In DNA, the CDR3 is TGTGCCAGCAGCTTGGAGCAGGGGGCGCACTACGAGCAGTACTTC. Amino acids: CASSLEQGAHYEQYF.

In its sample, this clone was seen once. The DNA is left out, because the CDR3 cannot be placed on it with certainty; the CDR3 is given as TCRdb lists it. The rearrangement links TRBV28 to TRBJ2-1; TRBD1 is taken as the D call from the table, unchecked against the DNA. The CDR3 numbers 16 amino acids, ends counted. CDR1 is MDHEN, CDR2 SYDVKM, per germline. The chain's CDR3 is CASSSSTGIQYNEQFF.

The chain employs TRBV5-1 and TRBJ1-1; TRBD1 might be the D (5 bases). V lost 0 bases and J lost 1, with 10 bases in between. The V gene's germline CDR1 is SGHRS and CDR2 YFSETQ. CDR3 length: 15 amino acids. The CDR3 bases are TGCGCCAGCAGCTTGGAGGCAGGGTGGAACACTGAAGCTTTCTTT. Translation gives CASSLEAGWNTEAFF.

Comment on this clone: Germline is not matched at one junction end, which may reflect a read error. Other DNA sequences in this specimen translate into the identical CDR3. The V call is TRBV6-5, the J call TRBJ2-6; D is perhaps TRBD1 (5 bases). In germline, CDR1 is MNHEY, CDR2 SVGAGI. This CDR3 has 14 residues. CDR3 sequence: CASRLLSGANVLTF. The CDR3 nucleotides read TGTGCCAGCAGGTTACTCTCTGGGGCCAACGTCCTGACTTTT.

CDR3 in DNA: TGTGCCAGCAGCCCCACCTACAATGAGCAGTTCTTC. Residues: CASSPTYNEQFF. This sequence joins TRBV7-6 and TRBJ2-1; D unclear. V was trimmed by 5 bases and J by 2 bases, leaving 4 bases between them. The CDR3 covers 12 residues. CDR1 and CDR2 (germline): SGHVS, FNYEAQ.

V and J are TRBV25-1 and TRBJ2-1; D remains ambiguous. In germline, CDR1 is MGHDK, CDR2 SYGVNS. V was cut by 0 bases and J by 5 bases, with 8 bases left in between. CDR3 length equals 14 residues. The CDR3 protein is CASSEYERDNEQFF. The CDR3 DNA is TGTGCCAGCAGTGAATATGAACGGGACAATGAGCAGTTCTTC.

The rearrangement joins TRBV7-7 to TRBJ2-7; TRBD2 is a possible D gene (5 bases). V was trimmed by 2 bases and J by 0 bases, leaving 8 bases between them. Germline CDR1 reads SSHAT; CDR2 reads FNYEAQ (reference sequence). This CDR3 is built from 14 residues. The CDR3 region is CASSLSGFSYEQYF. The DNA for the CDR3 is TGTGCCAGCAGCTTATCGGGGTTCTCCTACGAGCAGTACTTC.

The chain recombines TRBV28 with TRBJ2-7; TRBD2 agrees at 8 bases. This CDR3 is 17 amino acids long. With 2 bases clipped from V and 2 bases from J, the junction kept 11 bases outside the gene matches. Looked up from germline, CDR1 is MDHEN and CDR2 is SYDVKM. CDR3 loop: CASSLLIWTSSTYEQYF. Here the CDR3 DNA reads TGTGCCAGCAGTTTACTCATTTGGACTAGCTCCACCTACGAGCAGTACTTC. Looking up the rest from reference TRBV28 and TRBJ2-7 gives the full variable domain: DVKVTQSSRYLVKRTGEKVFLECVQDMDHENMFWYRQDPGLGLRLIYFSYDVKMKEKGDIPEGYSVSREKKERFSLILESASTNQTSMYLCASSLLIWTSSTYEQYFGPGTRLTVT.

The chain joins TRBV19 to TRBJ1-5; 10 bases map to TRBD1. Germline CDR1 reads LNHDA; CDR2 reads SQIVND (reference sequence). The CDR3 has 16 amino acids. J gave up 3 bases and V 8 bases, and 10 bases lay outside the gene matches. CDR3 protein: CASSPGQGKFNQPQHF. CDR3 nucleotide sequence: TGTGCCAGTTCCCCGGGACAGGGGAAGTTCAATCAGCCCCAGCATTTT. Drawing the rest from reference TRBV19 and TRBJ1-5, the complete variable domain is DGGITQSPKYLFRKEGQNVTLSCEQNLNHDAMYWYRQDPGQGLRLIYYSQIVNDFQKGDIAEGYSVSREKKESFPLTVTSAQKNPTAFYLCASSPGQGKFNQPQHFGDGTRLSIL.

The rearrangement uses TRBV7-3 and TRBJ2-2; D remains ambiguous. The germline gives CDR1 SGHTA, CDR2 FQGTGA. The CDR3 is 13 amino acids. V lost 3 bases and J lost 7, with 9 bases in between. CDR3 sequence (DNA): TGTGCCAGCAGCTTGAAGTCGGGCGGGGAGCTGTTTTTT. Translated: CASSLKSGGELFF.

This sequence joins TRBV7-6 and TRBJ1-2, with D uncertain. Germline CDR1 reads SGHVS; CDR2 reads FNYEAQ. V lost 1 base to trimming and J lost 5 bases, with 5 bases between them. The CDR3 spans 12 residues. The CDR3 DNA reads as TGTGCCAGCAGCTTAGACGGGTATGGCTACACCTTC. Translated, it gives CASSLDGYGYTF.

This clone was counted a single time. The CDR3 nucleotides read TGTGCCAGCTCACCACCAGTACAGATGAACACTGAAGCTTTCTTT. This sequence encodes CASSPPVQMNTEAFF. The rearrangement links TRBV18 to TRBJ1-1; D is undetermined. CDR3 length: 15 amino acids. Germline lookup yields CDR1 KGHSH and CDR2 LQKENI. V dropped 0 bases and J dropped 0 bases, with 8 bases sitting between them.

The gene calls are TRBV6-1 and TRBJ1-1; TRBD1 is a possible D gene (5 bases). CDR3 length: 15 amino acids. Germline CDR1 MNHNS, CDR2 SASEGT. V was pared by 1 base and J by 3 bases, with 12 bases between. CDR3 sequence (DNA): TGTGCCAGCAGTGAAGGGGATACGGGGGACACTGAAGCTTTCTTT. Protein sequence: CASSEGDTGDTEAFF.

In its sample, this clone was seen once. The genes are TRBV4-3 and TRBJ1-1; D gene uncertain. Germline CDR1 is LGHNA and CDR2 is YSLEER. The CDR3 spans 13 residues. V dropped 4 bases and J dropped 2 bases, with 8 bases sitting between them. CDR3 sequence (DNA): TGCGCCAGCAGCCGGGCCTTCAACACTGAAGCTTTCTTT. Translated, it gives CASSRAFNTEAFF.

This clone was picked up one time. The chain carries TRBV18 and TRBJ1-2, with D possibly being TRBD1 (5 bases). The CDR3 length is 14 residues. Trimming pared 6 bases from V and 1 base from J, leaving 12 bases between. CDR1 is KGHSH and CDR2 is LQKENI in the germline V gene. The DNA of the CDR3 is TGTGCCAGCTCGGCAGGGAGGCTTAACTATGGCTACACCTTC. Residues: CASSAGRLNYGYTF.

The V call is TRBV21-1, the J call TRBJ1-5; the D call of TRBD1 is as the table states it, not checked on the DNA. TRBV21-1 is listed as a pseudogene. The CDR3 consists of 19 residues. The CDR3 sequence: CASSNPRRTGTMGNQPQHF. The CDR3 DNA sequence: TGTGCCAGCAGCAATCCACGGCGGACAGGGACGATGGGCAATCAGCCCCAGCATTTT.

The chain joins TRBV19 to TRBJ1-2; D remains ambiguous. V was shortened by 4 bases and J by 4 bases, with 7 bases between the two germline ends. Germline V gene data show CDR1 as LNHDA and CDR2 as SQIVND (reference sequence). The CDR3 spans 12 residues. CDR3 nucleotides: TGTGCCAGTAGTACGACGGGCTATGGCTACACCTTC. Translated: CASSTTGYGYTF.

This rearrangement joins TRBV5-6 to TRBJ1-2, with D maybe TRBD1 (5 bases). Germline CDR1 is SGHDT and CDR2 is YYEEEE. V was clipped by 0 bases and J by 2 bases, with 5 bases between them. The length of the CDR3 is 13 residues. The CDR3 region is CASSLGQNYGYTF. The CDR3 coding sequence is TGTGCCAGCAGCTTGGGACAGAACTATGGCTACACCTTC.

The genes are TRBV15 and TRBJ2-7; D is perhaps TRBD1 (6 bases). Germline V CDR1 and CDR2: LNHNV, YYDKDF (reference sequence). The CDR3 is made up of 15 amino acids. The V end lost 3 bases, the J end lost 4 bases, and 16 bases lay between the germline ends. Here the CDR3 reads CATSRIHRVAYEQYF. The CDR3 nucleotides are TGTGCCACCAGCAGGATCCACAGGGTGGCGTACGAGCAGTACTTC. Complete variable domain (other parts from reference TRBV15 and TRBJ2-7): DAMVIQNPRYQVTQFGKPVTLSCSQTLNHNVMYWYQQKSSQAPKLLFHYYDKDFNNEADTPDNFQSRRPNTSFCFLDIRSPGLGDTAMYLCATSRIHRVAYEQYFGPGTRLTVT.